The clone carrying this T cell receptor beta chain was counted only a few times. Its antigen is as yet unknown. These data come from a study of T-cell memory formation after mild COVID-19. General study results and limits: Some clones that responded turned up in pre-infection memory, which suggests that cross-reactive memory joined in. Contracting CD8+ clones were enriched in EMRA, CD4+ mainly in CM and EM.

Germline V gene sequence: CDR1 DFQATT, CDR2 SNEGSKA (reference sequence). The CDR3 covers 11 residues. V was clipped by 7 bases and J by 6 bases, with 12 bases between them. Libraries for TCRalpha and TCRbeta carried sample barcodes and unique molecular identifiers via 5'RACE. TCRdb reprocessed the 5' RACE reads with MiXCR, giving one entry per CDR3 protein. Found here are about 270,000 distinct CDR3 sequences, about 16% of them singletons; the top ten hold roughly 20%. Sample: PBMCs or a T cell subset sorted from them (not recorded which). This chain uses TRBV20-1 with TRBJ1-1; D call uncertain. The clonotype comes from a young man who had mild COVID-19 (a few samples of this study predate the infection). Cell type and time point are not known. CDR3 coding DNA: TGCAGTGTCACGGTGAGGTCTGAAGCTTTCTTT. Its translation is CSVTVRSEAFF.